These 7 T cell receptor beta chains were all obtained from the same sample, sequenced in a study of coeliac disease. Sequencing used immunoSEQ multiplex PCR; TCRdb keeps in-frame clones, though not all of them. The sample shows approximately 5,700 clones, about 63% of them seen only once. Sequenced input: lymphocytes from the gut lamina propria. The receptor set was obtained from a man aged 70-80 years with active celiac disease.

The rearrangement joins TRBV4-3 to TRBJ2-1, with D tentatively TRBD2 (6 bases). From germline, CDR1 is LGHNA and CDR2 YSLEER. Deletions cut 0 bases from V and 6 bases from J, with 18 bases between. CDR3 length: 17 residues. CDR3 protein: CASSQDFGGEASNEQFF. DNA for the CDR3: TGCGCCAGCAGCCAAGATTTTGGCGGGGAGGCTAGCAATGAGCAGTTCTTC.

This chain links TRBV2 with TRBJ1-5; the D gene is possibly TRBD1 (6 bases). Trimming took 3 bases from V and 3 from J, leaving 12 bases between them. Germline V gene lookup returns CDR1 SNHLY and CDR2 FYNNEI. The CDR3 runs to 15 residues. In DNA form, the CDR3 reads TGTGCCAGCAGTGATAACAGGGCTTTCAATCAGCCCCAGCATTTT. Encoded protein: CASSDNRAFNQPQHF.

This chain links TRBV7-2 with TRBJ2-7, with TRBD1 matching 9 bases. CDR1 SGHTA and CDR2 FQGNSA come from the germline V gene. The CDR3 totals 14 residues. V lost 4 bases to trimming and J lost 3 bases; unmatched junction nucleotides: 4. For the CDR3, the DNA is TGTGCCAGCAGCTGGACAGGGGAACGCTACGAGCAGTACTTC. It encodes CASSWTGERYEQYF.

This chain uses TRBV5-6 with TRBJ1-5; 10 bases line up with TRBD1. The CDR3 runs to 14 residues. V shed 2 bases and J 5 bases; nucleotides not matched to a gene: 1. Germline V gene data show CDR1 as SGHDT and CDR2 as YYEEEE. The CDR3 coding sequence is TGTGCCAGCAGCTTTGGACAGGGGGATCAGCCCCAGCATTTT. Translated: CASSFGQGDQPQHF.

This clone was seen a handful of times. This rearrangement joins TRBV7-9 to TRBJ1-3; maybe TRBD1 (5 bases). V was cut by 5 bases and J by 0 bases, with 17 bases left in between. The CDR3 length is 17 residues. CDR1 is SEHNR, CDR2 FQNEAQ, per germline (reference sequence). DNA of the CDR3: TGTGCCAGCAGCCCGACCCGACAGACTAGCTCTGGAAACACCATATATTTT. Its translation: CASSPTRQTSSGNTIYF.

This sequence joins TRBV11-2 and TRBJ2-5, with TRBD1 matching 10 bases. CDR3 length equals 15 residues. Germline V gene sequence: CDR1 SGHAT, CDR2 FQNNGV. Unmatched junction bases numbered 7, after V lost 4 bases and J lost 5 bases. CDR3 sequence: CASSYPTGGLETQYF. The CDR3 region has the DNA TGTGCCAGCAGCTACCCGACAGGGGGCTTGGAGACCCAGTACTTC.

V and J are TRBV28 and TRBJ2-7, with 9 bases fitting TRBD2. This CDR3 comprises 15 residues. The ends lost 0 bases at V and 5 bases at J; junction bases unmatched: 5. The germline gives CDR1 MDHEN, CDR2 SYDVKM. The CDR3 sequence: CASSLWREGLNEQYF. The CDR3 nucleotides are TGTGCCAGCAGTTTATGGCGGGAGGGCCTCAACGAGCAGTACTTC.